This T cell receptor (beta chain) comes out of a study of cytomegalovirus exposure and HLA in healthy donors (TCRdb year 2017). Describing the broader study: In an earlier analysis of roughly 500 of the donors, 276 Gb of sequence data and 120 million or so unique TCR beta sequences from roughly 190 million T cells were reported. About 330 gigabases of sequencing data and 70 million to 100 million unique TCR sequences made up an early release that covered 500 to 700 HLA-typed donors. The genetic ancestry cluster associated with self-reported Caucasian donors included around four fifths of the 300 to 400 genotyped donors. The study was designed to test whether signatures of past pathogen exposure could be identified by cataloging public T cell receptors. The study used immunosequencing to profile the T cell repertoires of about 670 subjects and linked those repertoires to cytomegalovirus serostatus. In addition to the first cohort of roughly 670 subjects, a separate validation cohort of about 120 different subjects was used. High-throughput TCR immunosequencing, statistical association of individual TCRs with disease status, and machine learning were combined to predict cytomegalovirus infection status. To study patterns of TCR occurrence, a later analysis re-analyzed previously published TCR beta repertoires from 650 to 750 donors and added high-resolution HLA genotyping. Rather than using new phenotypic data, the later analysis identified candidate immune exposures from TCR beta sequences and from how often those sequences occurred across donors. An earlier analysis of 587 of the donors applied high-throughput TCR beta sequencing to assess whether each TCR beta V gene segment acted as functional or pseudogenic. Donor age, sex, ethnicity and CMV serostatus were compiled together with the repertoire data. Genome-wide SNP genotypes for about 60% of the 666 donors were used in a later genetic analysis, which treated that subset as a discovery cohort. Every discovery cohort repertoire had been produced on one sequencing platform. HLA typing included class I and class II loci at four-digit resolution. The number of typed donors differed by locus: roughly 629-640 for A, B, C, DRB1 and DQB1; some 500 for DQA1; around 610 for DPA1; and roughly 450 for DPB1. Four or five DR-DQ haplotypes were handled as single units for association and clustering because linkage in the cohort was strong. On average, 235,054 unique TCR beta nucleotide sequences were sequenced per donor among fewer than 500 genotyped donors of the cohort, with approximately 18% of those sequences being non-productive.

The cohort consisted of 670 or so healthy bone marrow donors. At the time of sampling, every cohort member was nominally healthy, though immune exposures that went unrecorded were likely present. The donor was CMV seronegative and was included in the group of about 400 seronegative cohort members. Each donor provided a peripheral blood sample, and peripheral blood mononuclear cells were used for TCR beta sequencing. Genomic DNA extraction from the blood cell samples was performed with the Qiagen DNeasy Blood Extraction Kit. The paper as a whole reports these results and caveats: In the study, some 180 TCR beta chains were listed as associated with cytomegalovirus. In a later analysis, several top co-occurrence clusters were reported to appear linked to parvovirus B19, influenza, CMV and Epstein-Barr virus. For the cohort, immune exposure information was limited to CMV serostatus. In this cohort, only TCR beta chains were sequenced, and detectable features were limited by the absence of alpha or paired-chain data. According to a later analysis, most CMV-associated TCR beta chains appeared to be HLA-restricted, and the HLA associations seemed to be driven largely by CMV exposure. In both the original and validation cohorts, the classifier was reported to diagnose cytomegalovirus status with high specificity and sensitivity. Most TCR sequences were observed very rarely across donors, whereas some public TCRs were present in many individuals. V-gene and J-gene trimming of TCR beta chains was associated with a missense DCLRE1C variant in a later genetic analysis, and the association was replicated in an independent cohort. In a later analysis, TCR association rates were found to vary across HLA loci, with the most associated TCRs seen for DRB1 alleles and the fewest for HLA-C alleles. The earlier analysis of approximately 590 of the donors excluded roughly 17 rarely observed V segments, including chromosome 9 orphons, because counts were too low. The 87-base-pair reads could not distinguish some IMGT-functional V segments, including TRBV6-2 and TRBV6-3, so those segments were excluded. A group of highly shared sequence variants was considered likely to be a technical artifact of the sequencing pipeline. In an earlier analysis of more than 500 of the donors, most TCR beta V segments appeared in productive rearrangements about 87% or about 30% of the time, broadly matching IMGT annotations. At a false discovery rate of 0.05, a later analysis linked about 17,000 TCR beta sequences to specific HLA alleles. In vitro tests confirmed that a few of the cytomegalovirus-associated TCR beta chains recognize cytomegalovirus antigens. In a later analysis, HLA-associated TCR beta chains showed more clonal expansion and lower generation probabilities than non-associated chains that were equally common. A further reported finding was that TCR beta sequences accurately predicted the HLA-A and HLA-B alleles for most subjects in the first cohort. HLA typing was unavailable for some donors at each locus, so association tests used only the typed subset. Correlated functional status among segregating V segments might be attributable to linkage disequilibrium, but an unknown experimental factor could not be ruled out. Sequencing depth was assumed to be roughly uniform across donors in the presence/absence analyses, though that assumption may not hold. A later genetic analysis reported fewer N-insertions in productive TCRs among donors in an Asian-associated ancestry cluster than the approximately 670-donor mean. The authors suggested that the approach could potentially be extended to other disease states and immunological phenotypes. Assigning TCR associations to individual alleles was difficult when HLA alleles, especially DR and DQ, strongly co-occurred.

Preparation of the library involved the immunoSEQ multiplex PCR assay. For the multiplex PCR, a mixture combining 60 forward primers for TCR Vbeta segments and 13 reverse primers for TCR Jbeta segments was used. Amplification of the CDR3 region of rearranged TCR beta genes was performed with a multiplex PCR assay on genomic DNA. Amplified TCR beta libraries were sequenced as 87-base-pair reads on the Illumina HiSeq System. As for how the authors treated the data: Across the 700 or so repertoires, a later analysis counted approximately 75 million unique TCR beta chains, around 11 million of which were shared by at least two donors. Raw reads were error-corrected and collapsed into unique sequences with a nearest-neighbor algorithm that merged closely related sequences to remove PCR and sequencing errors. Alignment of CDR3 sequences to IMGT reference sequences was used to assign V, D and J gene segments. Each retained sequence needed at least a six-nucleotide match to both a V gene segment and a J gene segment. Rearrangements were called productive when the CDR3 lacked stop codons and stayed in frame with V and J; all others were non-productive. Following IMGT convention, CDR3 was defined as the stretch from the second conserved V-encoded cysteine to the conserved J-encoded phenylalanine. In an earlier analysis of around 570 of the donors, sequences lacking an unambiguous match to a single V gene segment were excluded. An earlier analysis of fewer than 750 of the donors called V segments functional above 56.7% productive rearrangements and segregating when the between-donor standard deviation exceeded 5%. To diagnose cytomegalovirus status from the catalog of TCR beta chain sequences, a statistical classification framework was built. A later analysis assigned V and J genes by comparing TCR nucleotide sequences with IMGT/GENE-DB human TR gene sequences. Using the TCRdist pipeline, a later analysis assigned CDR3 sequences along with most-parsimonious VDJ recombination scenarios. In a later analysis, each TCR beta chain was defined by its CDR3 amino acid sequence together with its V-gene family, and reads without a unique V-gene family were excluded. As a way to deal with suspected cross-contamination and a sequencing artifact, a later analysis dropped 500 to 700 nucleotide sequences that were highly shared and had low generation probability. For each public chain, a later analysis derived a clonal expansion index from normalized ranks of inferred template counts within each repertoire. In a later analysis, generation probabilities were computed using a VDJ recombination model fitted to out-of-frame rearrangements, and the results were checked against IGoR. In a later analysis, TCR-TCR, TCR-HLA and TCR-CMV co-occurrence was scored with hypergeometric tests, and a repertoire-size bias correction was applied to TCR pairs. False discovery rates were estimated in a later analysis by permuting HLA or CMV assignments 20 times. In a later analysis, co-occurring TCRs were grouped using DBSCAN, and TCRdist sequence similarity was added for clustering within HLA-allele-positive subsets. For co-occurrence clustering, repertoires with fewer than 30,000 or more than 120,000 public chains were excluded, along with four to six repertoires with anomalous nucleotide sharing. Imported from immuneACCESS, the table was reduced by TCRdb to in-frame sequences with V and J called. These copies leave out some clones; in studies compared against another copy, an unresolved V gene accounts for under half, and the cause of the remainder is not known. The V and J calls and the clone size are those of that table, but D and trimming were determined from the DNA. The sample data list 150,000 to 200,000 clones, and around 90% of these were observed just once. The top ten constitute under 1.2% of the sample.

Spanning cysteine to phenylalanine, the CDR3 consists of 14 amino acids. Of the read, only the CDR3 DNA is kept; its 42 bases are in frame from base 1. V drops 2 bases and J drops 2 bases, leaving 11 bases in between. Based on the germline V gene, the CDR1 and CDR2 sequences are SGHTS and YDEGEE. Concerning this clone itself: What this receptor recognizes is not known. The record has no base qualities; no much larger clone is one base away.

Sequenced input: PBMCs. This clonotype was obtained from a boy under 10 years old in good health and CMV-seronegative. The sequence joins TRBV5-8 to TRBJ2-7; TRBD1 is a possible D gene, resting on 5 matching bases. The base sequence is TGTGCCAGCAGCTTTTTTGTGGGGCCCTACGAGCAGTACTTC. The resulting protein is CASSFFVGPYEQYF.